This T cell receptor beta chain was found in a study of cytomegalovirus exposure and HLA in healthy donors. Study results and caveats: Later on, an analysis showed TCR association rates differing by HLA locus, with DRB1 the most and HLA-C the fewest.

In regard to this clone: Its antigen is unidentified.

The V end was cut by 1 base, the J end by 10 bases, with 13 bases between. This CDR3 comprises 14 residues. Germline lookup yields CDR1 MDHEN and CDR2 SYDVKM. Each donor's status was that of a healthy bone marrow donor. The PCR used 60 Vbeta and 13 Jbeta primers. Clones were read by immunoSEQ multiplex PCR, and TCRdb kept only the in-frame ones, dropping some. The sample contains fewer than 120,000 clones, around 87% of which appear only once. Sequenced material: PBMCs. The chain joins TRBV28 to TRBJ1-4, with a tentative D call TRBD1 (5 bases). The TCR sequence derives from a man aged 40-55 years in good health and CMV-seronegative. CDR3 residues: CASSLLGPDGKLFF. CDR3 sequence (DNA): TGTGCCAGCAGTTTATTGGGGCCGGATGGAAAACTGTTTTTT.